The source of this TCR beta chain is a study of T cell responses to AZD1222 COVID-19 vaccine. Between the trimmed V and J ends, which lost 3 bases and 2 bases, there was a span of 11 bases. The germline CDR1 and CDR2 sequences are GTSNPN and SVGIG (reference sequence). The CDR3 has 14 amino acids. Profiled with immunoSEQ multiplex PCR; TCRdb holds only in-frame clones, not every one. The sample contains 90,000 to 120,000 clones, roughly nine tenths of which appear only once. This rearrangement joins TRBV30 to TRBJ1-5, with D tentatively TRBD1 (6 bases). The receptor's source is an adult who received the AZD1222 COVID-19 vaccine. This sample comprised peripheral blood, obtained 28 days after the second AZD1222 dose. CDR3 sequence (DNA): TGTGCCTGGAGGGGTCCAGGGGGCAATCAGCCCCAGCATTTT. Translating gives CAWRGPGGNQPQHF. Supplemented by reference TRBV30 and TRBJ1-5, the full variable domain reads SQTIHQWPATLVQPVGSPLSLECTVEGTSNPNLYWYRQAAGRGLQLLFYSVGIGQISSEVPQNLSASRPQDRQFILSSKKLLLSDSGFYLCAWRGPGGNQPQHFGDGTRLSIL.